The 13 T cell receptor beta chains given below trace back to one sample, sequenced in a study of blood T cell repertoires in COVID-19. Method: immunoSEQ multiplex PCR; TCRdb's copy keeps in-frame clones and lacks some. This table holds about 170,000 clones, roughly 88% found once. Sequenced sample: peripheral blood. These receptors were obtained from a man aged 55 to 70 who had recovered from COVID-19.

This clone was seen a handful of times. This chain connects TRBV30 to TRBJ1-2; D not resolved. This CDR3 is built from 11 residues. Per germline, CDR1 GTSNPN and CDR2 SVGIG (reference sequence). Trimming removed 4 bases from V and 8 bases from J, with 11 bases in between. The CDR3 sequence is CAWKHLWGYTF. The CDR3 DNA reads as TGTGCCTGGAAGCACTTGTGGGGCTACACCTTC.

This clone was found a few times. This chain uses TRBV30 with TRBJ1-6, with D tentatively TRBD1 (5 bases). The CDR3 covers 14 residues. CDR1 GTSNPN and CDR2 SVGIG come from the germline V gene (reference sequence). V lost 3 bases and J 10 bases, leaving 16 bases between the germline ends. CDR3 residues: CAWRKDRGNSPLHF. The DNA for the CDR3 is TGTGCCTGGAGGAAGGATAGGGGCAACTCACCCCTCCACTTT.

This clone has more than one count but fewer than ten. The chain links TRBV29-1 to TRBJ2-1, with 9 nucleotides matching TRBD1. CDR3 size: 14 residues. Germline V gene lookup returns CDR1 SQVTM and CDR2 ANQGSEA. J gave up 0 bases and V 5 bases, and 2 bases lay outside the gene matches. The CDR3 DNA follows: TGCAGCGTTACAGGGGGCAGCTCCTACAATGAGCAGTTCTTC. As protein: CSVTGGSSYNEQFF.

The J gene is TRBJ2-7, the V gene TRBV19; 11 nucleotides align to TRBD1. Per germline, CDR1 LNHDA and CDR2 SQIVND (reference sequence). V gave up 5 bases and J gave up 4 bases; unmatched junction bases: 7. CDR3 length equals 15 residues. The chain's CDR3 is CASSFPGTGGYEQYF. The CDR3 nucleotides read TGTGCCAGTAGTTTCCCCGGGACAGGGGGATACGAGCAGTACTTC.

This sequence joins TRBV6-5 and TRBJ1-1, with 8 bases lining up with TRBD1. Germline CDR1 is MNHEY and CDR2 is SVGAGI. The J segment lost 2 bases and the V segment lost 6 bases, leaving 5 bases of the junction unmatched. The CDR3 loop spans 14 amino acids. Here the CDR3 DNA reads TGTGCCAGCAGAACGACAGGGGCAAACACTGAAGCTTTCTTT. Amino acid sequence: CASRTTGANTEAFF.

The gene calls are TRBV30 and TRBJ1-2; a weak D match, TRBD1 (6 bases). Trimming took 2 bases from V and 2 from J, leaving 6 bases between them. There are 12 residues in the CDR3. CDR1 is GTSNPN and CDR2 is SVGIG in the germline V gene (reference sequence). The CDR3 here is CAWSTGNYGYTF. The DNA for the CDR3 is TGTGCCTGGAGTACAGGGAACTATGGCTACACCTTC.

The rearrangement joins TRBV6-1 to TRBJ2-3; the D gene is possibly TRBD1 (5 bases). The CDR3 covers 15 residues. Trimming removed 3 bases at V and 4 bases at J, with 14 bases between. In germline, CDR1 is MNHNS, CDR2 SASEGT. The CDR3 is CASSDRTVGPDTQYF. The DNA for the CDR3 is TGTGCCAGCAGTGATCGGACCGTGGGGCCAGATACGCAGTATTTT.

This clone was recorded only once. The chain links TRBV12-5 to TRBJ2-3, with D tentatively TRBD2 (7 bases). CDR1 LGHNT and CDR2 FRNRAP come from the germline V gene. The CDR3 is 14 amino acids. V lost 2 bases and J 4 bases, leaving 10 bases between the germline ends. CDR3 region: CASGLRGGADTQYF. For the CDR3, the DNA is TGTGCTAGTGGTTTGAGGGGGGGGGCAGATACGCAGTATTTT.

The J gene is TRBJ2-7, the V gene TRBV5-4; 7 bases line up with TRBD1. Germline V lookup: CDR1 SGHNT, CDR2 YYREEE (reference sequence). The trim removed 4 bases at V and 2 bases at J, leaving 6 bases unmatched. The CDR3 consists of 14 residues. CDR3 protein: CASSPGQSPYEQYF. CDR3 DNA sequence: TGTGCCAGCAGCCCGGGACAGAGTCCCTACGAGCAGTACTTC. Full variable domain (rest looked up from reference TRBV5-4 and TRBJ2-7): ETGVTQSPTHLIKTRGQQVTLRCSSQSGHNTVSWYQQALGQGPQFIFQYYREEENGRGNFPPRFSGLQFPNYSSELNVNALELDDSALYLCASSPGQSPYEQYFGPGTRLTVT.

The genes are TRBV5-1 and TRBJ2-1, with 8 bases lining up with TRBD1. After removal of 4 bases from V and 0 bases from J, the junction contained 6 bases not matched to a gene. The CDR3 is 16 amino acids. Germline CDR1 and CDR2: SGHRS and YFSETQ. CDR3 sequence (DNA): TGCGCCAGCAGCGGATCAGGGGGCAGCTCCTACAATGAGCAGTTCTTC. The encoded protein is CASSGSGGSSYNEQFF. Together with reference TRBV5-1 and TRBJ2-1, the CDR3 gives the full variable domain: KAGVTQTPRYLIKTRGQQVTLSCSPISGHRSVSWYQQTPGQGLQFLFEYFSETQRNKGNFPGRFSGRQFSNSRSEMNVSTLELGDSALYLCASSGSGGSSYNEQFFGPGTRLTVL.

This chain joins TRBV11-2 and TRBJ2-3, with 11 bases aligning to TRBD2. Germline V gives CDR1 SGHAT, CDR2 FQNNGV. The CDR3 is made up of 16 amino acids. The V segment lost 5 bases and the J segment 2 bases; nucleotides outside the gene matches: 6. In DNA form, the CDR3 reads TGTGCCAGCAGCCTTAGCGGGGGGGCCACCACAGATACGCAGTATTTT. Translating gives CASSLSGGATTDTQYF.

The chain recombines TRBV6-5 with TRBJ1-1; D is ambiguous. Per the germline V gene, CDR1 is MNHEY and CDR2 is SVGAGI. V dropped 3 bases and J dropped 0 bases, with 5 bases sitting between them. The CDR3 consists of 13 residues. Here the CDR3 DNA reads TGTGCCAGCAGTTATAGCCTGAACACTGAAGCTTTCTTT. This gives the protein CASSYSLNTEAFF.

The chain couples TRBV5-4 to TRBJ1-6, with D uncertain. The germline CDR1 and CDR2 sequences are SGHNT and YYREEE (reference sequence). The V gene lost 3 bases and the J gene lost 8 bases, with 12 bases spanning the gap. The length of the CDR3 is 14 residues. The chain's CDR3 is CASSSPGSHSPLHF. In nucleotides, the CDR3 is TGTGCCAGCAGCTCGCCCGGGTCCCATTCACCCCTCCACTTT.